These T cell receptor beta chains were read from a single sample in a study of blood T cell repertoires in COVID-19. The assay was immunoSEQ multiplex PCR, and TCRdb's table has in-frame clones only and misses some. The sample has 250,000 or so clones, roughly 90% seen once. The specimen was peripheral blood. These receptors were collected from a woman between 55 and 75 years old with COVID-19, enrolled during active disease. Both conserved end residues are part of each CDR3. D genes are given only for firm matches. Some rows mark clone size as missing; the rest say once, few, many or name a class of expanded clone.

TRBV7-2,TRBJ1-3,.,.,TGTGCCAGCACACGCGGCTCTGGAAACACCATATATTTT,CASTRGSGNTIYF
TRBV15,TRBJ2-7,.,.,TGTGCCACCAGCCTAGAGCGGGTGTACGAGCAGTACTTC,CATSLERVYEQYF
TRBV6-5,TRBJ2-2,.,.,TGTGCCAGCAGCAGGGGACGGAGCACCGGGGAGCTGTTTTTT,CASSRGRSTGELFF
TRBV7-9,TRBJ1-6,.,TRBD1,TGTGCCAGCAGCTTAGTGTCAGGGGGGAATTCACCCCTCCACTTT,CASSLVSGGNSPLHF
TRBV30,TRBJ2-1,.,TRBD2,TGTGCCTGGAGTCGCGGGAGTAACAATGAGCAGTTCTTC,CAWSRGSNNEQFF
TRBV4-1,TRBJ1-5,.,TRBD1,TGCGCCAGCAGCCAAAGACAGGGAGGCAATCAGCCCCAGCATTTT,CASSQRQGGNQPQHF
TRBV7-9,TRBJ2-2,.,.,TGTGCCAGCAGCTTAGGAGCGAGCGACACCGGGGAGCTGTTTTTT,CASSLGASDTGELFF
TRBV5-4,TRBJ2-6,.,.,TGTGCCAGCAGCTTGGGTCGACTCTCTGGGGCCAACGTCCTGACTTTC,CASSLGRLSGANVLTF
TRBV5-1,TRBJ1-2,.,.,TGCGCCAGCAGCTTGGGCGTAGCTAACTATGGCTACACCTTC,CASSLGVANYGYTF
TRBV6-5,TRBJ2-6,.,.,TGTGCCAGCAGTTACTTCAACGGGTCCCCGGCTTTC,CASSYFNGSPAF
TRBV5-1,TRBJ2-5,.,.,TGCGCCAGCAGCTTGGACACAGGGATCGAAGAGACCCAGTACTTC,CASSLDTGIEETQYF
TRBV18,TRBJ1-4,.,TRBD1,TGTGCCAGCTCACCGACGGACAGGGTCGAAAAACTGTTTTTT,CASSPTDRVEKLFF
TRBV2,TRBJ2-2,.,TRBD2,TGTGCCAGCAGTCCCGGGACTAGCGGCACCGGGGAGCTGTTTTTT,CASSPGTSGTGELFF
TRBV21-1,TRBJ2-7,.,.,TGTGCCAGCAGCAAAGGTGGGGGGGGCCTTTCCTACGAGCAGTACTTC,CASSKGGGGLSYEQYF
TRBV6-5,TRBJ1-2,few,.,TGTGCCAGCAGTAGGGTCGGGGCTAACTATGGCTACACCTTC,CASSRVGANYGYTF
TRBV7-2,TRBJ2-7,.,TRBD1,TGTGCCAGCAGCCAGACAGGGGGTAGCTACGAGCAGTACTTC,CASSQTGGSYEQYF
TRBV6-2/TRBV6-3,TRBJ1-2,.,.,TGTGCCAGCAGTTGGAGGGGGGGGCCCACGAGAGTCTATGGCTACACCTTC,CASSWRGGPTRVYGYTF
TRBV5-6,TRBJ1-1,.,TRBD1,TGTGCCAGCAGCTGGGCCGGGACAGGGTCCATGAACACTGAAGCTTTCTTT,CASSWAGTGSMNTEAFF
TRBV4-3,TRBJ1-2,.,TRBD1,TGCGCCAGCAGCCAAGCTCGGGACAGGGATGGCTACACCTTC,CASSQARDRDGYTF
TRBV7-8,TRBJ2-7,.,.,TGTGCCAGCAGCTTAGGCCTTCGACAGGATTCCTACGAGCAGTACTTC,CASSLGLRQDSYEQYF
TRBV7-3,TRBJ1-5,.,TRBD1,TGTGCCAGCAGCCCAGGGACAGGGGGCCTTCAGCCCCAGCATTTT,CASSPGTGGLQPQHF
TRBV9,TRBJ1-3,once,.,TGTGCCAGCAGCGTAGGGAGCCCCGGCGGAAACACCATATATTTT,CASSVGSPGGNTIYF
TRBV5-1,TRBJ2-1,.,TRBD2,TGCGCCAGCAGCTTGGCCGGGAGCGGGGGAAACAATGAGCAGTTCTTC,CASSLAGSGGNNEQFF
TRBV11-3,TRBJ2-1,.,TRBD2,TGTGCCAGCAGCTTACTAGCGGGGGGATACTCCTACAATGAGCAGTTCTTC,CASSLLAGGYSYNEQFF
TRBV3-1/TRBV3-2,TRBJ1-6,.,.,TGTGCCAGCAGGGGAGGGCGGGCCTTAAATTCACCCCTCCACTTT,CASRGGRALNSPLHF
TRBV7-3,TRBJ2-5,.,TRBD2,TGTGCCAGCAGCTTAGTAGCGGGGGGGCTGGAGACCCAGTACTTC,CASSLVAGGLETQYF
TRBV7-2,TRBJ2-7,few,.,TGTGCCAGCAGCCCCAGGGGGCGGGGGGGAAACGAGCAGTACTTC,CASSPRGRGGNEQYF
TRBV29-1,TRBJ2-7,.,.,TGCAGCGTTGTGGACAGAGCCTACGAGCAGTACTTC,CSVVDRAYEQYF
TRBV5-6,TRBJ1-2,.,TRBD1,TGTGCCAGCAGCCCCGGGACAGTCTATGGCTACACCTTC,CASSPGTVYGYTF